The rows below give T cell receptor beta chains drawn from one sample of a study of T cells expressing NK-cell markers. Each CDR3 protein gets one entry in TCRdb, which reprocessed the 5' RACE reads and gives no DNA. With about 380,000 distinct CDR3 sequences in the sample, the ten largest clones hold roughly 5.2%. The sequenced sample was blood T cells: a sorted CD56 or NKG2C T cell subset, CD4+ or CD8+ T cells, or bulk PBMC T cells (not recorded which). The receptors were gathered from a man aged 18-75 years in good health. Each CDR3 is given with its conserved first and last residue.

>TRBV6-1|TRBJ2-1
CASNQGPNNEQFF
>TRBV5-1|TRBJ2-2
CASSLVSDTGELFF
>TRBV5-8|TRBJ2-2
CASSWMTATGELFF
>TRBV18|TRBJ2-3
CASSPELGTGRTDTQYF
>TRBV18|TRBJ2-5
CASQPTGAGTQYF
>TRBV6-5|TRBJ1-1
CASSLGGAGPTEAFF
>TRBV15|TRBJ2-2
CATSIWKLVTGELFF
>TRBV5-1|TRBJ2-2
CASEAQPNTGELFF
>TRBV2|TRBJ1-6
CASTRTASHNSPLHF
>TRBV6-8|TRBJ2-1
CASRGERTSWSSYNEQFF
>TRBV6-1|TRBJ1-4
CASGQTGMSEKLFF
>TRBV20-1|TRBJ1-1
CSAVGGTNTEAFF
>TRBV27|TRBJ2-7
CASSEGREQYF
>TRBV18|TRBJ1-1
CASSNPTERKAFF
>TRBV12-3/TRBV12-4|TRBJ2-1
CASSPRDGSYNEQFF
>TRBV6-1|TRBJ1-4
CASSPTTTGKLFF
>TRBV12-3/TRBV12-4|TRBJ2-6
CASSPTGGGANVLTF
>TRBV3-1|TRBJ2-1
CASSQGYSGGAQFF
>TRBV10-3|TRBJ2-7
CAITWDRDSYEQYF
>TRBV6-1|TRBJ2-5
CASKEGQTYQETQYF
>TRBV11-2|TRBJ1-1
CASSRGGANTEAFF
>TRBV20-1|TRBJ2-5
CSASPGLARQTQYF
>TRBV3-1|TRBJ1-2
CASSQGGSPTYGYTF
>TRBV27|TRBJ1-2
CASSLSGYSYGYTF
>TRBV20-1|TRBJ2-2
CSAPGSVVTGTGELFF
>TRBV5-1|TRBJ2-2
CASREATHLNTGELFF
>TRBV29-1|TRBJ2-5
CSSSSYRTGAGETQYF
>TRBV3-1|TRBJ2-1
CASRGRTQQFF
>TRBV6-2/TRBV6-3|TRBJ1-5
CASSSRTGVTNQPQHF
>TRBV6-1|TRBJ2-1
CASDSRGGEQFF
>TRBV5-1|TRBJ2-7
CASSWQGAAYEQYF
>TRBV21-1|TRBJ2-1
CASSKGVARTGSSNEQFF
>TRBV2|TRBJ2-3
CASRDSGRVTDTQYF
>TRBV20-1|TRBJ1-2
CSARPWSGGYTF
>TRBV6-2/TRBV6-3|TRBJ2-3
CASSYRLAGGPPTDTQYF
>TRBV5-4|TRBJ2-7
CASRPNRDTYEQYF
>TRBV12-3/TRBV12-4|TRBJ2-7
CASSLRPGTDSYEQYF
>TRBV12-3/TRBV12-4|TRBJ1-3
CASSRSVQGWGNTIYF
>TRBV6-1|TRBJ1-1
CASSKRGGYTEAFF
>TRBV12-3/TRBV12-4|TRBJ1-5
CASRQDETLNQPQHF
>TRBV19|TRBJ1-2
CASNPQESYGYTF
>TRBV6-1|TRBJ1-5
CASSKTLSTGGFGNQPQHF
>TRBV6-1|TRBJ2-5
CASSELAGTEQETQYF
>TRBV29-1|TRBJ2-3
CSDTKGDTQYF
>TRBV7-2|TRBJ1-6
CASSLDLGYNSPLHF
>TRBV5-1|TRBJ2-5
CASSPLLDGTQYF
>TRBV2|TRBJ1-1
CASRPMTVRGEAFF
>TRBV28|TRBJ1-3
CASKSAGKSSGNTIYF
>TRBV12-3/TRBV12-4|TRBJ2-5
CASSYLTDLQTQYF
>TRBV6-1|TRBJ2-5
CASSRTRGGQETQYF
>TRBV2|TRBJ1-5
CASSESGVSQPQHF
>TRBV5-5|TRBJ2-7
CASSPRDGKNYEQYF
>TRBV29-1|TRBJ1-2
CSVELGGQGIYGYTF